This TCR beta chain comes out of a study of blood T cells in healthy people across ages. This CDR3 contains 16 residues. The germline gives CDR1 SGHDN, CDR2 FVKESK. Trimming took 4 bases from V and 3 from J; bases not matched to a gene: 3. Using a J-beta primer mix together with a sample-barcoded 5' primer, a second PCR was run for about 6 to 12 cycles. TCRdb re-called the 5' RACE reads through MiXCR, storing one row per CDR3 protein. The data contain about 380,000 distinct CDR3 sequences, 45% to 60% of them singletons. This chain links TRBV14 with TRBJ2-1; 13 bases are shared with TRBD2. The receptor's source is a man in his 60s in good health. The sequenced sample consisted of blood. DNA for the CDR3: TGTGCCAGCAGCCGGGGGACTAGCGGGATCTACAATGAGCAGTTCTTC. Translation: CASSRGTSGIYNEQFF. Based on the CDR3 plus reference TRBV14 and TRBJ2-1, the full variable domain is EAGVTQFPSHSVIEKGQTVTLRCDPISGHDNLYWYRRVMGKEIKFLLHFVKESKQDESGMPNNRFLAERTGGTYSTLKVQPAELEDSGVYFCASSRGTSGIYNEQFFGPGTRLTVL.